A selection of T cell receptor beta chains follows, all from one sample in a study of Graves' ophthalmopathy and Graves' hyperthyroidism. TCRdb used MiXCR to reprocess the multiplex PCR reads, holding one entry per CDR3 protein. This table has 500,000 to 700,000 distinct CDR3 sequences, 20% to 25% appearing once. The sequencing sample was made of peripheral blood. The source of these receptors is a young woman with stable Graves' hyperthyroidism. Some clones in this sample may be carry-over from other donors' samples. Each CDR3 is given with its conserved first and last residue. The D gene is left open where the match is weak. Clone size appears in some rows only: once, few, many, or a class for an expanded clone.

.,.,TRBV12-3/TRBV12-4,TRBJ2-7,TGTGCCAGCAGTTTAGCAGGGGAGGAATACGAGCAGTACTTC,CASSLAGEEYEQYF
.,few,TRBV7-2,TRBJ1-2,TGTGCCAGCAGCTTTAGAGACCTCACCTATGGCTACACCTTC,CASSFRDLTYGYTF
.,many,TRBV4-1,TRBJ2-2,TGCGCCAGCAGCCATACTGGGACCCCATGGGCCGGGGAGCTGTTTTTT,CASSHTGTPWAGELFF
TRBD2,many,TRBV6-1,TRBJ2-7,TGTGCCAGCAGCCCCGGGACTAGCGCGTACGAGCAGTACTTC,CASSPGTSAYEQYF
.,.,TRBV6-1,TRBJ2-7,TGTGCCAGCAGCCTCAGGGTCTCTTACTACGAGCAGTACTTC,CASSLRVSYYEQYF
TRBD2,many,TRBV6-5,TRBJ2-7,TGTGCCAGCAGTTACGATCGGCGGGGGGCCCACGAGCAGTACTTC,CASSYDRRGAHEQYF
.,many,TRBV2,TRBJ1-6,TGTGCCAGCAGAGCACTGAAGGCTTCACCCCTCCACTTT,CASRALKASPLHF
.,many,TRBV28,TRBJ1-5,TGTGCCAGCAGGTACCAGGGGCAGCCCCAGCATTTT,CASRYQGQPQHF
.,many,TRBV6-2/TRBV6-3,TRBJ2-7,TGTGCCAGCAGTTACAAGGATCTCGAGCAGTACTTC,CASSYKDLEQYF
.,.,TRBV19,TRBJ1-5,TGTGGGGGCGGGCAGGGTGGCAATCAGCCCCAGCATTTT,CGGGQGGNQPQHF
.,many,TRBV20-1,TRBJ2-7,TGCAGTGCGACCCTCCGGGACCTCTCCTACGAGCAGTACTTC,CSATLRDLSYEQYF
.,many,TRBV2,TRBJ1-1,TGTGCCAGCAGTCAGCAGGCGGGCACTGAAGCTTTCTTT,CASSQQAGTEAFF
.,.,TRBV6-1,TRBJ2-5,TGTGCCAGCCCTAGGGACGGTACACAAGAGACCCAGTACTTC,CASPRDGTQETQYF
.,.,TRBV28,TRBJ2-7,TGTGCCAGCAACCAACAGGGATCCTACGAGCAGTACTTC,CASNQQGSYEQYF
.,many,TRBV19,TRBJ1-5,TGTGCCAGTAGTGGTACGGGTTTGCAGCCCCAGCATTTT,CASSGTGLQPQHF
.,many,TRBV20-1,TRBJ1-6,TGCAGTGCCGGGGGACGGAGTAATTCGCCCCTCCACTTT,CSAGGRSNSPLHF
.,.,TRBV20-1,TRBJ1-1,TGCAGTGCTAGAGCCGGACATACAGAAGCTTTCTTT,CSARAGHTEAFF
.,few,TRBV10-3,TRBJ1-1,TGTGCCATCAGCGACTCGCTCCTAAGGCACACTGAAGCTTTCTTT,CAISDSLLRHTEAFF
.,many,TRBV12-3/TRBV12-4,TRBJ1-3,TGTGCCAGCAAGTATAGGTTGCCGTTAGACACCATATATTTT,CASKYRLPLDTIYF
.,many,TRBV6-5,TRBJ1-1,TGTGCCAGCAGTTACTCGACTTCGGACACTTGGAACACTGAAGCTTTCTTT,CASSYSTSDTWNTEAFF
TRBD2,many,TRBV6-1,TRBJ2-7,TGTGCCAGCAGTGAAGCCCTCTCGACTAGCAGTAGAGACGAGCAGTACTTC,CASSEALSTSSRDEQYF
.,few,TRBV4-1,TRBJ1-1,TGCGCCAGCAGCCATCGCACCACGAACACTGAAGCTTTCTTT,CASSHRTTNTEAFF
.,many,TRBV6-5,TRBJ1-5,TGTGCCAGCAGTTACTCGATCCAAAGCAATCAGCCCCAGCATTTT,CASSYSIQSNQPQHF
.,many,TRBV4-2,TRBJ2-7,TGTGCCAGCAGCCAAGAATTGGACCGGGGACAAGTAAACTACGAGCAGTACTTC,CASSQELDRGQVNYEQYF
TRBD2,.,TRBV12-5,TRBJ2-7,TGTGCTAGTGGATTACTAGCGGGGGCCAGCTACGAGCAGTACTTC,CASGLLAGASYEQYF
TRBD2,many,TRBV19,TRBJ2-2,TGTGCCAGTAGTATAAGGCGGGAGAGCGTGTATACCGGGGAGCTGTTTTTT,CASSIRRESVYTGELFF
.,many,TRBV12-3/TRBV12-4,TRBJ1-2,TGTGCCAGCACCGAAGGGAAATATGGCTACACCTTC,CASTEGKYGYTF